This TCR beta chain was identified in a study of cytomegalovirus exposure and HLA in healthy donors. On the study more broadly: T cells numbering around 190 million yielded approximately 100 million unique TCR beta sequences in an earlier analysis.

Study-level results: The later analysis indicated that the majority of CMV-associated TCR beta chains appeared HLA-restricted.

Healthy bone marrow donors made up the donors. The PCR ran on 60 Vbeta and 13 Jbeta primers. Some clones are missing from TCRdb's copy, which holds only in-frame ones; the method was immunoSEQ multiplex PCR. This table has some 130,000 clones, around three quarters appearing once. Notes on this clone: No antigen is known for it.

The CDR3 loop spans 14 amino acids. Germline assignment: CDR1 SGHTA and CDR2 FQGNSA. With V trimmed by 6 bases and J by 8 bases, 10 bases remained unmatched. What was sequenced was PBMCs. The receptor was derived from a woman aged 45-65 years in good health and CMV-seronegative. The gene calls are TRBV7-2 and TRBJ1-2, with 9 positions matching TRBD1. The CDR3: CASRTTGGAGGYTF. CDR3 coding DNA: TGTGCCAGCAGAACCACAGGGGGCGCGGGGGGCTACACCTTC.